Listed below are T cell receptor beta chains from one sample, sequenced in a study of cytomegalovirus exposure and HLA in healthy donors. The method was immunoSEQ multiplex PCR; TCRdb's version includes in-frame clones alone and lacks a portion of them. This sample has roughly 150,000 clones, with approximately 96% found just once. Sequencing was carried out using PBMCs. The receptors come from a woman in her late teens or twenties in good health and CMV-seronegative. Both conserved end residues are part of each CDR3. Each record gives: D gene, V gene, clone size, J gene, CDR3 DNA, CDR3 protein. A D gene is named only where the DNA matches it firmly. Clone size appears in some rows only: once, few, many, or a class for an expanded clone.

-	TRBV18	-	TRBJ1-5	TGTGCCAGCTCACCAAATTCCAATAGCAATCAGCCCCAGCATTTT	CASSPNSNSNQPQHF
TRBD1	TRBV7-8	-	TRBJ2-7	TGTGCCAGCAGCTCCGTCGGGACAGGGGACTACGAGCAGTACTTC	CASSSVGTGDYEQYF
-	TRBV11-2	-	TRBJ2-5	TGTGCCAGCAGCTTAGTAAGGGACTGGAAAGAGACCCAGTACTTC	CASSLVRDWKETQYF
-	TRBV15	-	TRBJ2-6	TGTGCCACCAGCAGCGATCCAGAGCTCAGCGGCGCGGTTGGGGCCAACGTCCTGACTTTC	CATSSDPELSGAVGANVLTF
-	TRBV19	-	TRBJ1-1	TGTGCCAGTAGTATAGATCTTCGGGGTATACGCGCTGAAGCTTTCTTT	CASSIDLRGIRAEAFF
-	TRBV7-9	-	TRBJ1-1	TGTGCCAGCATCCAACAGGCGAACACTGAAGCTTTCTTT	CASIQQANTEAFF
-	TRBV21-1	-	TRBJ1-1	TGTGCCAGCAGCAAAAATCGGGCCAGGGGGCCTCGGGACACTGAAGCTTTCTTT	CASSKNRARGPRDTEAFF
-	TRBV7-2	-	TRBJ2-7	TGTGCCAGCAGCGTACTGACAGGTCCCTACGAGCAGTACTTC	CASSVLTGPYEQYF
TRBD1	TRBV27	-	TRBJ1-6	TGTGCCAGCAGTTACGGACAGGGTCGTCTCTCACCCCTCCACTTT	CASSYGQGRLSPLHF
TRBD1	TRBV5-1	-	TRBJ2-7	TGCGCCAGCAGCTGGGGACAGGGGAGCGACGAGCAGTACTTC	CASSWGQGSDEQYF
-	TRBV23-1	-	TRBJ2-3	TGCGCCAGCAGTCAGCCAGGGGTATCTAGCACAGATACGCAGTATTTT	CASSQPGVSSTDTQYF
TRBD2	TRBV4-3	-	TRBJ2-3	TGCGCCAGCAGCCAAGGACTAGCGTCGGCAGATACGCAGTATTTT	CASSQGLASADTQYF
-	TRBV30	-	TRBJ1-3	TGTGCCTGGAGGACTTCTGCCGGGACATCCGGAAACACCATATATTTT	CAWRTSAGTSGNTIYF
TRBD1	TRBV5-1	-	TRBJ1-1	TGCGCCAGCAGCTCCAAGGGACAGGGAAAGGTTAGCACTGAAGCTTTCTTT	CASSSKGQGKVSTEAFF
TRBD1	TRBV5-4	once	TRBJ2-7	TGTGCCAGCAGCTTAGGACAGGGACCCTACGAGCAGTACTTC	CASSLGQGPYEQYF
TRBD2	TRBV5-8	once	TRBJ2-7	TGTGCCAGCAGCCCCTGGGGGGGCGAGCAGTACTTC	CASSPWGGEQYF
-	TRBV6-1	-	TRBJ1-2	TGTGCCAGCAGGGGGGGGCAAGATGGGGCGCATGGCTACACCTTC	CASRGGQDGAHGYTF
TRBD2	TRBV5-1	-	TRBJ2-5	TGCGCCAGCAGCTTGGAACTAGCGGGGGGAGAGACCCAGTACTTC	CASSLELAGGETQYF
TRBD1	TRBV7-8	-	TRBJ1-4	TGTGCCAGCAGTCTTGGACAGGATGAAAAACTGTTTTTT	CASSLGQDEKLFF
TRBD2	TRBV27	-	TRBJ2-7	TGTGCCAGCAGTTCACTGTATACTAGCGGGGACATCTACGAGCAGTACTTC	CASSSLYTSGDIYEQYF
-	TRBV12-5	-	TRBJ1-1	TGTGCTAGTGGTCGGGACATGAACACTGAAGCTTTCTTT	CASGRDMNTEAFF
-	TRBV5-6	-	TRBJ2-5	TGTGCCAGCAGCTTGCCCAGGGCGGTAGAGACCCAGTACTTC	CASSLPRAVETQYF
-	TRBV4-1	-	TRBJ1-6	TGCGCCAGCAGCCAACTCCAGGGTGATAATTCACCCCTCCACTTT	CASSQLQGDNSPLHF
TRBD1	TRBV6-5	-	TRBJ2-7	TGTGCCAGCAGCCGACAGGGTCACGAGCAGTACTTC	CASSRQGHEQYF
-	TRBV19	-	TRBJ1-5	TGTGCCAGTAGCTCAGACGAGGCGCATCAGCCCCAGCATTTT	CASSSDEAHQPQHF
TRBD1	TRBV29-1	-	TRBJ2-7	TGCAGCGTGGGGGACAGGGGATACGAGCAGTACTTC	CSVGDRGYEQYF
-	TRBV4-2	-	TRBJ1-1	TGTGCCAGCCGATACGGGGGGGTGAACACTGAAGCTTTCTTT	CASRYGGVNTEAFF
TRBD1	TRBV2	-	TRBJ1-1	TGTGCCAGCAGTGACCACAGGGGGCATCTCCTACCTGAAGCTTTCTTT	CASSDHRGHLLPEAFF
TRBD1	TRBV7-9	-	TRBJ2-7	TGTGCCAGCAGCTGGCCGGGACAGGCCTACGAGCAGTACTTC	CASSWPGQAYEQYF
TRBD1	TRBV13	-	TRBJ2-7	TGTGCCAGCAGCGAGCGACAGGGGAGATCCTACGAGCAGTACTTC	CASSERQGRSYEQYF
-	TRBV19	-	TRBJ1-4	TGTGCCAGTAGTATAGAGGCAGGTCCTAATGAAAAACTGTTTTTT	CASSIEAGPNEKLFF
-	TRBV11-1	once	TRBJ1-1	TGTGCCGGGGGGGAGTTGAACACTGAAGCTTTCTTT	CAGGELNTEAFF
TRBD2	TRBV30	-	TRBJ2-1	TGTGCCTGGGGGACTAGCGGGTACAATGAGCAGTTCTTC	CAWGTSGYNEQFF
TRBD2	TRBV9	-	TRBJ2-7	TGTGCCAGCAGCACCCTGGATAGCGGGGTCTACGAGCAGTACTTC	CASSTLDSGVYEQYF
-	TRBV10-3	-	TRBJ1-1	TGTGCCATCAGCCCTGGGGGGGCAGGGAGGGACACTGAAGCTTTCTTT	CAISPGGAGRDTEAFF
-	TRBV29-1	-	TRBJ1-2	TGCAGCGCCCATTGGGGGGGGGCGCGTTATGGCTACACCTTC	CSAHWGGARYGYTF
-	TRBV10-3	few	TRBJ1-2	TGTGCCATCAGTGAGTCTCAGGGAGGTAACTATGGCTACACCTTC	CAISESQGGNYGYTF
-	TRBV27	once	TRBJ2-5	TGTGCCAGCAGTTTAATAGCGGCCCAAGAGACCCAGTACTTC	CASSLIAAQETQYF
-	TRBV27	-	TRBJ2-7	TGTGCCAGCTCGCGACCCGGGACTCCCAGACCTCTCGAGCAGTACTTC	CASSRPGTPRPLEQYF
-	TRBV19	-	TRBJ1-1	TGTGCCAGTAGTATAGATCAGGGCGGCACTGAAGCTTTCTTT	CASSIDQGGTEAFF
TRBD1	TRBV7-2	-	TRBJ2-2	TGTGCCAGCAGCTCAGGACAGGGGGCCGCCGGGGAGCTGTTTTTT	CASSSGQGAAGELFF
-	TRBV19	once	TRBJ1-2	TGTGCCAGTAGCTTAGAACCCTCCTATGGCTACACCTTC	CASSLEPSYGYTF
-	TRBV6-5	-	TRBJ2-1	TGTGCCAGCAGCGCCTTCCAGGGGAATGAGCAGTTCTTC	CASSAFQGNEQFF
TRBD1	TRBV10-3	-	TRBJ1-6	TGTGCCACCACAGGGGAGTTAAATTCACCCCTCCACTTT	CATTGELNSPLHF
-	TRBV5-6	once	TRBJ2-5	TGTGCCAGCAGCTTGGCGGGTTTGGAGACCCAGTACTTC	CASSLAGLETQYF
-	TRBV7-9	-	TRBJ1-4	TGTGCCAGCAGCTTAGGAACAGGCCGATTTGCAACTAATGAAAAACTGTTTTTT	CASSLGTGRFATNEKLFF
-	TRBV27	once	TRBJ2-5	TGTGCCAGCAGTTTCCTGTACCAAGAGACCCAGTACTTC	CASSFLYQETQYF
TRBD2	TRBV9	-	TRBJ2-5	TGTGCCAGCAGCGTAGGAGGGGCGGGGGGCACTTCTGGGACCCAGTACTTC	CASSVGGAGGTSGTQYF
TRBD1	TRBV29-1	-	TRBJ2-5	TGCAGCACAACGGGACAGGGGGGGAAGACCCAGTACTTC	CSTTGQGGKTQYF
TRBD2	TRBV7-6	-	TRBJ2-7	TGTGCCAGCAGCCCCCGGTCCAGCGGGGGGACCGAGCAGTACTTC	CASSPRSSGGTEQYF
-	TRBV20-1	-	TRBJ1-1	TGCAGTGCAACCGGGAACACTGAAGCTTTCTTT	CSATGNTEAFF
TRBD1	TRBV19	-	TRBJ1-1	TGTGCCAGTACCGAAGGGACAGGTCTCTATATGAACACTGAAGCTTTCTTT	CASTEGTGLYMNTEAFF
TRBD2	TRBV23-1	-	TRBJ2-5	TGCGCCAGCAGTCCCCTTCTCCGGGGGGGGGTAAATAAGACCCAGTACTTC	CASSPLLRGGVNKTQYF
-	TRBV5-1	-	TRBJ2-7	TGCGCCAGCAGCTTTCAGACAGGTACTACCTACGAGCAGTACTTC	CASSFQTGTTYEQYF
TRBD2	TRBV29-1	-	TRBJ2-1	TGCAGCGTCGAAATGATAGCGGGGCTCTACAATGAGCAGTTCTTC	CSVEMIAGLYNEQFF
-	TRBV5-6	-	TRBJ2-7	TGTGCCAGCAGCTTGGGGGCATCGGTTTCCTACGAGCAGTACTTC	CASSLGASVSYEQYF
TRBD1	TRBV7-2	-	TRBJ1-3	TGTGCCAGCAGCTCGGGACAGGGTAGAAACACCATATATTTT	CASSSGQGRNTIYF
-	TRBV5-1	-	TRBJ2-1	TGCGCCAGCAGCTTGGATCCGGGATCGAACAATGAGCAGTTCTTC	CASSLDPGSNNEQFF